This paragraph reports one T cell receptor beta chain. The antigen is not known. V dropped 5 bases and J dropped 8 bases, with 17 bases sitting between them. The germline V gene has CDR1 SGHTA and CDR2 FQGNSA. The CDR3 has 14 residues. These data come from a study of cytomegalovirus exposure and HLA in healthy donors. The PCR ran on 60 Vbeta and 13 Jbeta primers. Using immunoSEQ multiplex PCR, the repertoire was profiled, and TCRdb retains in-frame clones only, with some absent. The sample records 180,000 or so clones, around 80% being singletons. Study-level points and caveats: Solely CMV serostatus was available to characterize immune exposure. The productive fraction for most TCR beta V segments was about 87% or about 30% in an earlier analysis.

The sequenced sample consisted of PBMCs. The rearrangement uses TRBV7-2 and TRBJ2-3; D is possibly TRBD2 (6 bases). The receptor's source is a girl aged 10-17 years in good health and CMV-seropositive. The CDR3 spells CASSPRTLGGTQYF. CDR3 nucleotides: TGTGCCAGCAGCCCCAGGACTCTCGGGGGTACGCAGTATTTT.